Below are 7 T cell receptor beta chains sequenced from a single sample in a study of long-term antiretroviral therapy in people with HIV. Assay version v3.0 of immunoSEQ was used, and it was run at survey level. Using immunoSEQ multiplex PCR, the repertoire was profiled, and TCRdb retains in-frame clones only, with some absent. The table lists around 8,000 clones, approximately 80% of them singletons. The sample consisted of unsorted PBMCs, taken 0.1 years after starting antiretroviral therapy. The origin of the receptors is a middle-aged man with HIV.

The genes are TRBV4-1 and TRBJ1-1; possibly TRBD1 for D (5 bases). The CDR3 is made up of 14 amino acids. The germline CDR1 and CDR2 sequences are MGHRA and YSYEKL. V was pared by 3 bases and J by 1 base, with 9 bases between. CDR3 sequence: CASSHGHSNTEAFF. CDR3 bases: TGCGCCAGCAGCCACGGACACTCGAACACTGAAGCTTTCTTT.

The CDR3 DNA reads as TGTGCCAGCCGTACGAGGAATGGAAACACCATATATTTT. Protein sequence: CASRTRNGNTIYF. The chain carries TRBV27 and TRBJ1-3; D not certain. From germline, CDR1 is MNHEY and CDR2 SMNVEV (reference sequence). The CDR3 has 13 amino acids. The germline V and J ends were trimmed by 8 bases and 3 bases, with 11 bases remaining between them.

This chain joins TRBV6-5 and TRBJ2-5; 7 positions agree with TRBD1. CDR1 MNHEY and CDR2 SVGAGI come from the germline V gene. V shed 2 bases, J shed 2 bases, and the junction held 2 bases outside the gene matches. This CDR3 contains 14 residues. The CDR3 nucleotides are TGTGCCAGCAGTTACACAGGGGTTCAAGAGACCCAGTACTTC. Residues: CASSYTGVQETQYF.

The gene calls are TRBV2 and TRBJ2-7; 9 bases line up with TRBD1. V was pared by 5 bases and J by 3 bases, with 5 bases of the junction left unmatched. The CDR3 runs 14 residues. From germline, CDR1 is SNHLY and CDR2 FYNNEI. Written as DNA, the CDR3 is TGTGCCAGCAGTTCGGACAGGGGCGGCTACGAGCAGTACTTC. Protein sequence: CASSSDRGGYEQYF.

The chain uses TRBV28 and TRBJ2-7; TRBD2 aligns across 10 bases. The CDR3 contains 14 residues. The germline V gene has CDR1 MDHEN and CDR2 SYDVKM. The trim removed 6 bases at V and 6 bases at J, leaving 8 bases unmatched. CDR3 DNA: TGTGCCAGCAGCCCCAGCGGGGGGGCTCCCGAGCAGTACTTC. Protein product: CASSPSGGAPEQYF. Full variable domain (outside the CDR3, taken from reference TRBV28 and TRBJ2-7): DVKVTQSSRYLVKRTGEKVFLECVQDMDHENMFWYRQDPGLGLRLIYFSYDVKMKEKGDIPEGYSVSREKKERFSLILESASTNQTSMYLCASSPSGGAPEQYFGPGTRLTVT.

CDR3 region: CASSSGGAGEQYF. CDR3 DNA: TGTGCCAGCAGTTCCGGGGGGGCCGGGGAGCAGTACTTC. The J gene is TRBJ2-7, the V gene TRBV6-6, with TRBD2 matching 8 bases. With V trimmed by 4 bases and J by 7 bases, 6 bases remained unmatched. This CDR3 is built from 13 residues. From germline, CDR1 is MNHNY and CDR2 SVGAGI (reference sequence).

J is TRBJ1-1 and V is TRBV9; no clear D. The V gene lost 4 bases and the J gene lost 5 bases, with 21 bases spanning the gap. CDR1 SGDLS and CDR2 YYNGEE come from the germline V gene. The CDR3 consists of 16 residues. In nucleotides, the CDR3 is TGTGCCAGCAGCCCCCAAGGAGGGTATGTGGGGACTGAAGCTTTCTTT. It yields the protein CASSPQGGYVGTEAFF.